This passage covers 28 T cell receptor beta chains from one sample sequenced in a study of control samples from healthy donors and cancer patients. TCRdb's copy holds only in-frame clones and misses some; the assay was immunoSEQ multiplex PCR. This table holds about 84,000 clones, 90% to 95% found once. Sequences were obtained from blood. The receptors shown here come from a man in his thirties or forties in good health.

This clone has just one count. The CDR3 is CASSRDREGYEQYF. CDR3 DNA: TGCGCCAGCAGCCGGGACAGGGAGGGCTACGAGCAGTACTTC. The chain combines TRBV4-3 with TRBJ2-7, with 9 nucleotides matching TRBD1. CDR1 LGHNA and CDR2 YSLEER come from the germline V gene. The CDR3 loop spans 14 amino acids. J was trimmed by 3 bases and V by 4 bases; bases with no gene match: 4.

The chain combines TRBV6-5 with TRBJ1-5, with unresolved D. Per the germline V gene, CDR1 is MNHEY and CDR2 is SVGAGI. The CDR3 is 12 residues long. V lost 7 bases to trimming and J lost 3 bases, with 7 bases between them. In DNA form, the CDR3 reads TGTGCCAGCAATGGCGTCAATCAGCCCCAGCATTTT. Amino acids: CASNGVNQPQHF.

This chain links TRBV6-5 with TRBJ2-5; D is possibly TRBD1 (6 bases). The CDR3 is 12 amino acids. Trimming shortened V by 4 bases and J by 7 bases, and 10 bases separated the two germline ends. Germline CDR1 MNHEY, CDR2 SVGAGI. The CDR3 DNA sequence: TGTGCCAGCAGTTCCGAAGGGGGGACCCAGTACTTC. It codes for CASSSEGGTQYF.

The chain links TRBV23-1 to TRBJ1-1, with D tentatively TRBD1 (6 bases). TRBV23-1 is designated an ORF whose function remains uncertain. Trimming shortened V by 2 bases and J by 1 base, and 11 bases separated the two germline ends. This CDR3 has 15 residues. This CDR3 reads CASSQAGAGNTEAFF. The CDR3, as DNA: TGCGCCAGCAGTCAAGCAGGGGCCGGGAACACTGAAGCTTTCTTT.

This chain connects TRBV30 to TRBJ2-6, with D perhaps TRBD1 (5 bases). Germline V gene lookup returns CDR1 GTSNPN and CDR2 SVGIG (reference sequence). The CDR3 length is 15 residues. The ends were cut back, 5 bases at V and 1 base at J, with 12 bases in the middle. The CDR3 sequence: CAWGPGLSGANVLTF. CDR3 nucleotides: TGTGCCTGGGGCCCAGGGTTGTCTGGGGCCAACGTCCTGACTTTC.

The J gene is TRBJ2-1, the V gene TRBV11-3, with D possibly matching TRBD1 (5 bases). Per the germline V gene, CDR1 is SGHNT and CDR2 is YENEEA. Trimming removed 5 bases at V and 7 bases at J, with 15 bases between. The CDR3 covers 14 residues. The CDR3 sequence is CASSRGQFGNEQFF. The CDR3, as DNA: TGTGCCAGCAGCAGGGGCCAGTTTGGTAATGAGCAGTTCTTC.

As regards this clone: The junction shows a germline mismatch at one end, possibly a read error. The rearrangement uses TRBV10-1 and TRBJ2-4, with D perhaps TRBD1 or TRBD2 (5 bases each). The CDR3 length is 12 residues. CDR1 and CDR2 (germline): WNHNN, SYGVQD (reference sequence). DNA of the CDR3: TGCGCCAGCAGTGAGGGTTTCGGGACGCCGGCTTTC. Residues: CASSEGFGTPAF.

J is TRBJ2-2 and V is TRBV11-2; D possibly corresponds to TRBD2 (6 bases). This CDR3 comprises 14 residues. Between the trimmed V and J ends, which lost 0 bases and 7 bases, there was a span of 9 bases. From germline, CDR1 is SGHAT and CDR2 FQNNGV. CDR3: CASSLDRERGELFF. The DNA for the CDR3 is TGTGCCAGCAGCTTAGATCGGGAGCGCGGGGAGCTGTTTTTT.

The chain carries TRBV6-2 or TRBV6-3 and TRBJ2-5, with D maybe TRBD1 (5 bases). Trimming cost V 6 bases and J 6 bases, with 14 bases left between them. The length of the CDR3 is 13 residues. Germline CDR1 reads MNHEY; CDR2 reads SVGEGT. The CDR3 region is CASSPHQGKTQYF. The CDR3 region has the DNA TGTGCCAGCAGCCCCCATCAGGGAAAGACCCAGTACTTC.

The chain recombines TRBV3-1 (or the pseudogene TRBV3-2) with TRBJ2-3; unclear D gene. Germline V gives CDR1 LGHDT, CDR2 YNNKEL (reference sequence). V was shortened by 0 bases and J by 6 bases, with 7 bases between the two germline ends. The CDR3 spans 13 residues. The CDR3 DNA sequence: TGTGCCAGCAGCCAAGATCTCGACGATACGCAGTATTTT. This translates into CASSQDLDDTQYF.

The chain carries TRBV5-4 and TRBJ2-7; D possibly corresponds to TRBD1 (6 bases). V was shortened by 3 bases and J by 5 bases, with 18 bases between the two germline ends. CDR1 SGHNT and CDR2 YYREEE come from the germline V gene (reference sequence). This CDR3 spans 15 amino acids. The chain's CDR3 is CASSSVDSPVDEQYF. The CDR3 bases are TGTGCCAGCAGCTCCGTGGACAGTCCGGTCGACGAGCAGTACTTC.

The CDR3 bases are TGTGCCATCAGAGGCGGGGTGGACGAGCAGTACTTC. It codes for CAIRGGVDEQYF. The chain carries TRBV10-3 and TRBJ2-7; the D gene is possibly TRBD2 (6 bases). V gave up 6 bases and J gave up 5 bases, with 11 bases separating them. The CDR3 covers 12 residues. Looked up from germline, CDR1 is ENHRY and CDR2 is SYGVKD.

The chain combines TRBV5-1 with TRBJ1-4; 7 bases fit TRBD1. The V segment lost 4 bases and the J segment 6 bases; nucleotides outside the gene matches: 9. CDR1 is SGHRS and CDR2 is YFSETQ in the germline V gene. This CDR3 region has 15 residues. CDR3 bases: TGCGCCAGCAGCCCCCATTGGGACAGCGATGAAAAACTGTTTTTT. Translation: CASSPHWDSDEKLFF.

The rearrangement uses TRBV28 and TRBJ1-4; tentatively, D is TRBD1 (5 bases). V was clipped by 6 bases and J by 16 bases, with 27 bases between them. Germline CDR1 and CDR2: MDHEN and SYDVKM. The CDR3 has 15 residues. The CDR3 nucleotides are TGTGCCAGCAGCCCCGAGGACCTTGGCTCACGAGGGGAGTTTTTT. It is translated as CASSPEDLGSRGEFF.

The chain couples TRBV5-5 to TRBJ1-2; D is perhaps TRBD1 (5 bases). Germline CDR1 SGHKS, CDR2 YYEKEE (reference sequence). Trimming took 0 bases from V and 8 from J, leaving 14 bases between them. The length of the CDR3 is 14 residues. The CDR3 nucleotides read TGTGCCAGCAGCTTGGGCAGCAATTCAGGGGGCTACACCTTC. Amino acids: CASSLGSNSGGYTF.

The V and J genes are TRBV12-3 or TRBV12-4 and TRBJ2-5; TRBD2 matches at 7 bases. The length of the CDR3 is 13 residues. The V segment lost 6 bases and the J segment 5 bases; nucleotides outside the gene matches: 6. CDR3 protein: CASSPTSTETQYF. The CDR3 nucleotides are TGTGCCAGCAGCCCGACTAGCACGGAGACCCAGTACTTC.

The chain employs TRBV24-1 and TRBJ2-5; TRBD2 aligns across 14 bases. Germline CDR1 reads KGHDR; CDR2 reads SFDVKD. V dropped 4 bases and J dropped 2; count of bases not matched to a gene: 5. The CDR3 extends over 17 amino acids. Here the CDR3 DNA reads TGTGCCACCAGTGACCACCGACTAGCGGGAGGGCAAGAGACCCAGTACTTC. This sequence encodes CATSDHRLAGGQETQYF.

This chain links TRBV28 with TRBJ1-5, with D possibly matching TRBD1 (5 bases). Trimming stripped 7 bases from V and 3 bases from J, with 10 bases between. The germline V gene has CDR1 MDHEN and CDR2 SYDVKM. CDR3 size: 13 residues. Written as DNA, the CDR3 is TGTGCCAGCATTGCAGGGCCCAATCAGCCCCAGCATTTT. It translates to CASIAGPNQPQHF.

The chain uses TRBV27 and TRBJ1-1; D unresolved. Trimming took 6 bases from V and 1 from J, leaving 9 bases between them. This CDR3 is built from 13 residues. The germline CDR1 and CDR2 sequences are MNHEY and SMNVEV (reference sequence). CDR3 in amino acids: CASRVSGNTEAFF. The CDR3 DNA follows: TGTGCCAGCAGGGTCTCGGGGAACACTGAAGCTTTCTTT.

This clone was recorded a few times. CDR3 nucleotide sequence: TGCGCCAGCAGGTCGACAGCGGAGCGCTACGAGCAGTACTTC. As protein: CASRSTAERYEQYF. This sequence joins TRBV10-2 and TRBJ2-7, with D perhaps matching TRBD1 or TRBD2 (5 bases each). CDR1 and CDR2 from the germline V gene are WSHSY and SAAADI. This CDR3 region has 14 residues. The germline V and J ends were trimmed by 6 bases and 3 bases, with 15 bases remaining between them.

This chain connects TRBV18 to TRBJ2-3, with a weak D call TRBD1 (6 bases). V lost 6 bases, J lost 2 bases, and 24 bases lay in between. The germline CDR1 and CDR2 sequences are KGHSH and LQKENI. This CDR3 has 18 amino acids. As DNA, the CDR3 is TGTGCCAGCTCCCCGGGACCGACAGGTCGGACTTCCACAGATACGCAGTATTTT. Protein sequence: CASSPGPTGRTSTDTQYF.

The CDR3 DNA is TGTGCCAGCAGCGGGGACAGGGTAAATTCACCCCTCCACTTT. Residues: CASSGDRVNSPLHF. The genes are TRBV5-8 and TRBJ1-6; 9 bases are a match to TRBD1. V shed 4 bases, J shed 7 bases, and the junction held 3 bases outside the gene matches. The CDR3 is 14 residues long. Per the germline V gene, CDR1 is SGHTS and CDR2 is YDEGEE.

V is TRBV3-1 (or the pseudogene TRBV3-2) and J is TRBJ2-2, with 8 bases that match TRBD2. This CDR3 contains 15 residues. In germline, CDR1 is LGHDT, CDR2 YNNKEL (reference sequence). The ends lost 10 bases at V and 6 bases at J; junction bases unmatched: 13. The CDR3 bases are TGTGCCACTCGGGGGGGCCGGGGGCTACCCGGGGAGCTGTTTTTT. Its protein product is CATRGGRGLPGELFF.

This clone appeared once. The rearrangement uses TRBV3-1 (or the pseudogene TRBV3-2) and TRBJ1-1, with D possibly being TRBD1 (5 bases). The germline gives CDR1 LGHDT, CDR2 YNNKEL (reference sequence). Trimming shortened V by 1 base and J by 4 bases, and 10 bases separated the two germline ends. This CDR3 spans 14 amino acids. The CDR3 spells CASSQGRGGTEAFF. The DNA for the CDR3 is TGTGCCAGCAGCCAAGGGCGGGGGGGCACTGAAGCTTTCTTT.

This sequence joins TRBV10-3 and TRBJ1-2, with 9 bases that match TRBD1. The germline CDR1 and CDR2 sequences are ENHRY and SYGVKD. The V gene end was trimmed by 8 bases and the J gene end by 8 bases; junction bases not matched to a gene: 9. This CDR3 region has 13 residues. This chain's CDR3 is CAIRETGGFGYTF. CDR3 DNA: TGTGCCATCCGAGAGACAGGGGGATTCGGCTACACCTTC.

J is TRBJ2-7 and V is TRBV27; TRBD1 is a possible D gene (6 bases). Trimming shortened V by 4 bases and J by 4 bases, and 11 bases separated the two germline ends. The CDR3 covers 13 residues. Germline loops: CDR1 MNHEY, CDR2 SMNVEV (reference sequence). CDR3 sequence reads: CASSYRTAYEQYF. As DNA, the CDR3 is TGTGCCAGCAGTTACAGGACAGCATACGAGCAGTACTTC.

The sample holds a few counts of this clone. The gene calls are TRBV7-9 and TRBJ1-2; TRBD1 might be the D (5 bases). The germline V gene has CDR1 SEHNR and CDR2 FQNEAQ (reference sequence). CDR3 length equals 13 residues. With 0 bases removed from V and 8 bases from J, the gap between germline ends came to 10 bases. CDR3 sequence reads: CASSLAAGRGYTF. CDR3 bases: TGTGCCAGCAGCTTAGCCGCAGGGCGCGGCTACACCTTC.

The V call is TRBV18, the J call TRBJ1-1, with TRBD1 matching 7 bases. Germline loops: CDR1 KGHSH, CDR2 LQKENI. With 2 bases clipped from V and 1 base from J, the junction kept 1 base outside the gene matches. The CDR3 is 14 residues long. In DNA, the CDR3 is TGTGCCAGCTCACCAGGGACAGAGAACACTGAAGCTTTCTTT. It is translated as CASSPGTENTEAFF. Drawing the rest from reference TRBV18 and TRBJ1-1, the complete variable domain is NAGVMQNPRHLVRRRGQEARLRCSPMKGHSHVYWYRQLPEEGLKFMVYLQKENIIDESGMPKERFSAEFPKEGPSILRIQQVVRGDSAAYFCASSPGTENTEAFFGQGTRLTVV.